This T cell receptor (beta chain) was captured in a study of blood T cell repertoires in COVID-19 (dated by TCRdb to the early 2020s). Turning to the overall study: Collaborator samples came from the United States, Italy and Spain and covered acute and convalescent phases of COVID-19. Deeply sampled blood TCRbeta repertoires from subjects exposed to, actively infected with, or recovered from COVID-19 were included in the dataset. The repertoires were made available in a free public database intended to serve as a resource for research on the immune response to SARS-CoV-2. The prospective study material was composed of cDNA or gDNA derived from T cells, B-cell-depleted T cells, or PBMCs. Samples were obtained from the ongoing ImmuneRACE study (first 160 participants) and from about 1,300 subjects provided by 6 global collaborators. Where HLA class I and class II types were available, the types were taken from metadata supplied by the sample provider, not from assay-based typing. Nearly every sample came with metadata listing a de-identified subject ID, COVID-19 status, age in years and sex. Study-level results and caveats: How much clinical and demographic metadata was included differed by source and by participant, and the metadata was provided uncurated.

V is cut by 5 bases and J by 5 bases, and the space between the germline ends is 15 bases. Taken from the germline V gene (reference sequence), the CDR1 and CDR2 loops are LGHDT and YNNKEL. The CDR3, cysteine through phenylalanine, is 15 amino acids long. Left in the record is the CDR3 DNA by itself, 45 bases read in frame from the first base. Collaborating institutions collected whole blood in K2EDTA tubes following their own protocols. Collaborator samples were shipped for TCRbeta analysis as frozen whole blood, isolated PBMCs, or DNA extracted from either sample type. TCRbeta CDR3 regions were amplified from genomic DNA using the immunoSEQ Assay, a bias-controlled multiplex PCR. From the authors' description of their analysis: The number of nucleated cells in each sample was estimated by amplification of reference gene primers within the assay. To quantify the absolute abundance of each unique TCRbeta CDR3 rearrangement, sequence reads were collapsed and filtered. For each sample, productive Simpson clonality was calculated by taking the square root of Simpson's diversity index across productive rearrangements. What TCRdb holds here is the immuneACCESS table cut down to in-frame rearrangements. Part of the clones is not present; checked against another copy, under half of the missing clones reflect an unresolved V gene, and the others are unexplained. Clone size and V and J calls were adopted from that table, with D and trimming inferred from the DNA. The table for this sample lists around 140,000 clones; over 75% of them were counted only once. 1.5% to 2% of the sample lies in the top ten.

Regarding this clone: This clone's antigen is unknown. The input lacks base qualities; no much larger clone sits a single base away.

The sequencing sample was made of peripheral blood. The receptor chain draws on TRBV3-1 (or the pseudogene TRBV3-2) and TRBJ2-2; no confident D gene assignment can be made. The sequence was collected from a man between 65 and 85 years old with acute or convalescent COVID-19. The CDR3 has the sequence CASSFLSLPTGELFF. DNA sequence: TGTGCCAGCAGCTTTTTGTCACTACCGACCGGGGAGCTGTTTTTT.